The 16 T cell receptor beta chains below were found in one sample sequenced in a study of shared clonotypes between healthy human individuals. Sequencing was performed with immunoSEQ multiplex PCR; in TCRdb, only in-frame clones are kept and a portion is missing. The sample lists around 1 million clones; roughly 72% were seen once. The sequenced sample consisted of memory CD4+ T cells sorted from blood. Subset of the sample: CD45RA-negative fraction. Receptor source: a man aged 18 to 30 in good health.

This clone was counted a single time. DNA of the CDR3: TGTGCCAGCAGCAAAGGCCCGGGCTCTGGGGCCAACGTCCTGACTTTC. It is translated as CASSKGPGSGANVLTF. The rearrangement uses TRBV21-1 and TRBJ2-6; no check of the table's D call, TRBD2, against the DNA was made. TRBV21-1 is designated a pseudogene. The CDR3 is 16 residues long.

The chain recombines TRBV28 with TRBJ1-2; D is uncertain. Germline values: CDR1 MDHEN, CDR2 SYDVKM. The V end was cut by 1 base, the J end by 7 bases, with 16 bases between. The CDR3 runs 15 residues. CDR3 sequence reads: CASSLSRRRISGYTF. The CDR3 DNA is TGTGCCAGCAGTTTATCGCGACGGAGGATTTCTGGCTACACCTTC.

The chain joins TRBV28 to TRBJ2-3, with D perhaps matching TRBD1 (5 bases). There are 15 residues in the CDR3. CDR1 MDHEN and CDR2 SYDVKM come from the germline V gene. Deletions cut 7 bases from V and 1 base from J, with 15 bases between. CDR3 nucleotide sequence: TGTGCCAGCACCCGGCGCAAAGGGGGCACAGATACGCAGTATTTT. Its protein product is CASTRRKGGTDTQYF.

This clone appeared once. This rearrangement joins TRBV23-1 to TRBJ1-2; no firm D call. TRBV23-1 falls under the ORF class, with uncertain function. V lost 2 bases and J 4 bases, leaving 23 bases between the germline ends. CDR3 length equals 18 residues. This CDR3 reads CASSQPIPGALHCYGYTF. In DNA form, the CDR3 reads TGCGCCAGCAGTCAACCTATCCCCGGCGCCCTTCATTGCTATGGCTACACCTTC.

V usage is TRBV7-6 and J usage is TRBJ2-2; 7 bases map to TRBD2. Per the germline V gene, CDR1 is SGHVS and CDR2 is FNYEAQ. This CDR3 is built from 15 residues. V dropped 5 bases and J dropped 5; count of bases not matched to a gene: 8. The CDR3 bases are TGTGCCAGCAGCAAGGCGGGAGTAGGAACCGGGGAGCTGTTTTTT. This translates into CASSKAGVGTGELFF.

The CDR3: CASSLGGARNNEQFF. The CDR3 DNA sequence: TGTGCCAGCAGCTTAGGTGGGGCTAGGAACAATGAGCAGTTCTTC. The V and J genes are TRBV13 and TRBJ2-1; D might be TRBD1 (5 bases). V was trimmed by 0 bases and J by 5 bases, leaving 11 bases between them. Germline V gene data show CDR1 as PRHDT and CDR2 as FYEKMQ (reference sequence). This CDR3 comprises 15 residues.

The chain links TRBV30 to TRBJ1-5, with D maybe TRBD1 (6 bases). The ends were cut back, 3 bases at V and 6 bases at J, with 12 bases in the middle. Germline V gives CDR1 GTSNPN, CDR2 SVGIG (reference sequence). The CDR3 runs 13 residues. The CDR3 nucleotides are TGTGCCTGGAGAGCAGGGGCGGGTCAGCCCCAGCATTTT. Translating gives CAWRAGAGQPQHF. The full variable domain, with the rest looked up from reference TRBV30 and TRBJ1-5, is SQTIHQWPATLVQPVGSPLSLECTVEGTSNPNLYWYRQAAGRGLQLLFYSVGIGQISSEVPQNLSASRPQDRQFILSSKKLLLSDSGFYLCAWRAGAGQPQHFGDGTRLSIL.

About this clone itself: Since a far larger clone is one base different, this is likely a read error. Other DNA sequences from this sample encode an identical CDR3 as well. V and J are TRBV7-2 and TRBJ1-1; D is unresolved. With 1 base removed from V and 1 base from J, the gap between germline ends came to 4 bases. Germline-derived CDR1 and CDR2 are SGHTA and FQGNSA. The CDR3 consists of 13 residues. The CDR3 is CASSLGQNTEAFF. The CDR3 DNA is TGTGCCAGCAGCTTAGGACAGAACACTGAAGCTTTCTTT.

The chain is built from TRBV30 and TRBJ1-2, with TRBD1 identical over 10 bases. Germline V lookup: CDR1 GTSNPN, CDR2 SVGIG (reference sequence). V gave up 4 bases and J gave up 8 bases; unmatched junction bases: 10. CDR3 size: 14 residues. This CDR3 is CAWTTGQGMFGYTF. For the CDR3, the DNA is TGTGCCTGGACAACGGGACAGGGGATGTTCGGCTACACCTTC.

The rearrangement uses TRBV18 and TRBJ1-5; TRBD1 matches at 9 bases. The CDR3 is 15 amino acids. Germline V gene sequence: CDR1 KGHSH, CDR2 LQKENI. V gave up 4 bases and J gave up 7 bases; unmatched junction bases: 8. The CDR3 loop reads CASSLETGGNQPQHF. In DNA, the CDR3 is TGTGCCAGCTCACTCGAGACAGGGGGAAACCAGCCCCAGCATTTT. The full variable domain, rest sourced from reference TRBV18 and TRBJ1-5, is NAGVMQNPRHLVRRRGQEARLRCSPMKGHSHVYWYRQLPEEGLKFMVYLQKENIIDESGMPKERFSAEFPKEGPSILRIQQVVRGDSAAYFCASSLETGGNQPQHFGDGTRLSIL.

The chain couples TRBV30 to TRBJ2-1, with 9 bases identical to TRBD2. Trimming cost V 3 bases and J 6 bases; bases outside gene matches: 12. Looked up from germline, CDR1 is GTSNPN and CDR2 is SVGIG (reference sequence). This CDR3 spans 16 amino acids. The CDR3 spells CAWRATLAGPINEQFF. In nucleotides, the CDR3 is TGTGCCTGGAGAGCCACCCTAGCGGGACCGATCAATGAGCAGTTCTTC.

This clone was picked up one time. The rearrangement links TRBV5-1 to TRBJ2-3; D is undetermined. Deletions cut 4 bases from V and 5 bases from J, with 11 bases between. The CDR3 consists of 13 residues. Germline V gene sequence: CDR1 SGHRS, CDR2 YFSETQ. The DNA for the CDR3 is TGCGCCAGCAGCGTCAATCAGGTAGATACGCAGTATTTT. The encoded protein is CASSVNQVDTQYF.

The chain recombines TRBV7-2 with TRBJ2-7; D call uncertain. This CDR3 is 11 amino acids long. Germline values: CDR1 SGHTA, CDR2 FQGNSA. V lost 4 bases and J lost 7, with 8 bases in between. CDR3: CASSSGGEQYF. The CDR3 DNA is TGTGCCAGCAGCTCTGGTGGGGAGCAGTACTTC.

The chain employs TRBV28 and TRBJ1-5, with a possible D match to TRBD1 (6 bases). Germline V gene sequence: CDR1 MDHEN, CDR2 SYDVKM. The CDR3 sequence is 15 residues long. V lost 5 bases to trimming and J lost 2 bases, with 13 bases between them. CDR3 loop: CASSVIQGGNQPQHF. The CDR3 DNA reads as TGTGCCAGCAGTGTCATACAGGGTGGCAATCAGCCCCAGCATTTT.

This clone was detected only once. The rearrangement joins TRBV9 to TRBJ1-6; D possibly corresponds to TRBD1 (6 bases). The CDR3 covers 16 residues. Germline assignment: CDR1 SGDLS and CDR2 YYNGEE. Between the trimmed V and J ends, which lost 0 bases and 7 bases, there was a span of 14 bases. CDR3 coding DNA: TGTGCCAGCAGCGTAGGGCGGAGGGGGGCGAATTCACCCCTCCACTTT. Amino acid sequence: CASSVGRRGANSPLHF.

In its sample, this clone was seen once. The gene calls are TRBV6-5 and TRBJ1-6; TRBD1 agrees at 7 bases. J was trimmed by 7 bases and V by 3 bases; bases with no gene match: 9. The germline gives CDR1 MNHEY, CDR2 SVGAGI. The CDR3 sequence is 16 residues long. The chain's CDR3 is CASSYRRGLVNSPLHF. The CDR3, as DNA: TGTGCCAGCAGTTATAGAAGGGGGCTAGTCAATTCACCCCTCCACTTT.